This TCR beta chain was sequenced in a study of blood T cell repertoires in COVID-19. Looking at the study overall: The samples span acute and convalescent COVID-19 from the United States, Italy and Spain. Sample material is recorded as cDNA or gDNA derived from T cells, B-cell-depleted T cells, or PBMCs.

V shed 1 base, J shed 11 bases, and the junction held 4 bases outside the gene matches. The V gene's germline CDR1 is LGHDT and CDR2 YNNKEL (reference sequence). This CDR3 has 12 amino acids. Under the authors' procedure: For nucleated cells, counts were estimated from reference gene primer amplification. TCRdb's copy holds only in-frame clones and misses some; the assay was immunoSEQ multiplex PCR. Clone size and the V and J calls come from that table; the DNA yielded D and trimming. Of around 110,000 clones listed, 60% to 80% are singletons. The TCR comes from a human donor with acute or convalescent COVID-19. The donor label of this sample is uncertain. The specimen sequenced was peripheral blood. The V call is TRBV3-1 (or the pseudogene TRBV3-2), the J call TRBJ2-5; TRBD2 agrees at 7 bases. The CDR3 DNA sequence: TGTGCCAGCAGCCAAGTAGCGGGCCCTCAGTACTTC. It encodes CASSQVAGPQYF.